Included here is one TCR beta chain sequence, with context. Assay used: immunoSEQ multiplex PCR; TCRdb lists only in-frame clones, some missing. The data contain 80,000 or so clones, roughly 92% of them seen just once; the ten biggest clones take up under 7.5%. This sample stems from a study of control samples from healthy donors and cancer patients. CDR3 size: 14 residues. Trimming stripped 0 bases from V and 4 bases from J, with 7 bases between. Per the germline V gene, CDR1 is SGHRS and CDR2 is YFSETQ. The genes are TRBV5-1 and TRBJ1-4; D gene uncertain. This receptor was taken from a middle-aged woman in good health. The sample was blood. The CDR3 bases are TGCGCCAGCAGCTTGGGGGTCCTTAATGAAAAACTGTTTTTT. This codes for CASSLGVLNEKLFF. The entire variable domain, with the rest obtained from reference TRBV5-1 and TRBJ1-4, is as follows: KAGVTQTPRYLIKTRGQQVTLSCSPISGHRSVSWYQQTPGQGLQFLFEYFSETQRNKGNFPGRFSGRQFSNSRSEMNVSTLELGDSALYLCASSLGVLNEKLFFGSGTQLSVL.